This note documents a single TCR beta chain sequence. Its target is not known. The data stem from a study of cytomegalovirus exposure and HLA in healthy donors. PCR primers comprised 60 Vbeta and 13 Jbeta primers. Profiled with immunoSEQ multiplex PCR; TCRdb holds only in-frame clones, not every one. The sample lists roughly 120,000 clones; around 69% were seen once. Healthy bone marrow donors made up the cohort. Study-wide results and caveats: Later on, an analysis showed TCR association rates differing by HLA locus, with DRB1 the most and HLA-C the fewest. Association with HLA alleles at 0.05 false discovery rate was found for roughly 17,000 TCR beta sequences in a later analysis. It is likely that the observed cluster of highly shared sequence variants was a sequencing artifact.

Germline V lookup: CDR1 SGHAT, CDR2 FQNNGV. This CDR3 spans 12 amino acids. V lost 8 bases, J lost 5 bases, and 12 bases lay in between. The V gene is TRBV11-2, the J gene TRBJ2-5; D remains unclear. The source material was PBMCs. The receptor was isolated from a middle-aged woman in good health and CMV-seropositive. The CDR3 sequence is CASSGFEETQYF. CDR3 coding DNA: TGTGCCAGCTCCGGGTTCGAGGAGACCCAGTACTTC.